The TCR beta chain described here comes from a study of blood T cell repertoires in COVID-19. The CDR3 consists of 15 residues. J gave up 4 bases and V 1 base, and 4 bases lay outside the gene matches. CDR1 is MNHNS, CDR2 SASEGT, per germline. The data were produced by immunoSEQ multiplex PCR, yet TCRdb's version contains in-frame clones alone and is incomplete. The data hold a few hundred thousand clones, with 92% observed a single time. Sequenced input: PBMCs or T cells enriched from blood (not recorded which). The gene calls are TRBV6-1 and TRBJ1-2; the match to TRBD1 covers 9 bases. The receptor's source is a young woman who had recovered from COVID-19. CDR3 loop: CASSEGQTGGYGYTF. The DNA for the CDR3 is TGTGCCAGCAGTGAAGGCCAGACAGGGGGCTATGGCTACACCTTC.